This paragraph covers one T cell receptor (beta chain) sequence. The antigen it binds to is not known. Base-call qualities are not available, and no considerably larger clone is one nucleotide away. These data originate in a study of blood T cell repertoires in COVID-19 (dated by TCRdb to the early 2020s). Some background on the complete study: Samples covering the acute and convalescent phases of COVID-19 were provided by collaborators in the United States, Italy and Spain. A freely available public database, intended as a resource for researchers studying the immune response to SARS-CoV-2, is where the repertoires were released. The material from the prospective study consisted of cDNA or gDNA derived from T cells, B-cell-depleted T cells, or PBMCs. Sample metadata almost always included a de-identified subject ID, COVID-19 status, age in years and sex. Where available, HLA class I and class II types were obtained from metadata supplied by the sample provider rather than from assay-based typing. The samples were drawn from the first 160 participants of the ongoing ImmuneRACE study and from 1,254 subjects provided by 6 global collaborators. Deeply sampled blood TCRbeta repertoires from subjects exposed to, actively infected with, or recovered from COVID-19 were included in the dataset.

The collaborating institutions used their own protocols to collect whole blood in K2EDTA tubes. Collaborator samples were shipped for TCRbeta analysis as frozen whole blood, isolated PBMCs, or DNA extracted from either sample type. Based on the germline V gene, the CDR1 and CDR2 sequences are SGHRS and YFSETQ. Trimming removed 7 bases from V and 5 bases from J, leaving 19 bases between the germline ends. Counted from cysteine to phenylalanine, this CDR3 has 14 amino acids. Of all the DNA, just the CDR3 is kept, 42 bases in frame from base 1. What the research found in general, with its limitations: The quantity of clinical and demographic metadata differed by source and by participant and was supplied without curation.

The immunoSEQ Assay, a bias-controlled multiplex PCR, was used to amplify TCRbeta CDR3 regions from genomic DNA. Under the source paper's analysis protocol: The number of nucleated cells in each sample was estimated from the amplification of reference gene primers within the assay. To quantify the absolute abundance of each unique TCRbeta CDR3 rearrangement, sequence reads were collapsed and filtered. For each sample, productive Simpson clonality was calculated by taking the square root of Simpson's diversity index across productive rearrangements. TCRdb retrieved this table from immuneACCESS and kept in-frame rearrangements only. Not all clones are present; in checked studies, unresolved V genes account for under half, and no reason is known for the remainder. V and J calls and clone size are those listed in that table; D and trimming were worked out from the DNA. The sample yields about 250,000 clones; roughly nine tenths were counted once. The ten largest make up 3% of the sample.

The sample was peripheral blood. The origin of this receptor is a man between 18 and 35 years old with active or convalescent COVID-19. The chain is made from TRBV5-1 and TRBJ2-7, and TRBD2 may be the D gene, going by 5 matching bases. CDR3 protein: CASGRDTLNNEQYF. At the DNA level, the sequence is TGCGCCAGCGGCCGGGATACCCTAAACAACGAGCAGTACTTC.